The source of this T cell receptor beta chain is a study of shared clonotypes between healthy human individuals. This CDR3 is built from 15 residues. V lost 2 bases and J lost 2, with 12 bases in between. CDR1 and CDR2 (germline): MRHNA, SNTAGT. Method: immunoSEQ multiplex PCR; TCRdb's copy keeps in-frame clones and lacks some. The sample includes about 640,000 clones, less than 80% of them seen just once. The sequenced sample consisted of memory CD4+ T cells sorted from blood. The subset denotes: CD45RA-negative fraction. The V call is TRBV6-4, the J call TRBJ2-5, with D unclear. This sequence originates from a woman aged 25 to 39 in good health. As DNA, the CDR3 is TGTGCCAGCAGTGACAAGAGACCCCTACAAGAGACCCAGTACTTC. Its translation is CASSDKRPLQETQYF.